These T cell receptor beta chains were read from a single sample in a study of blood T cell repertoires in COVID-19. The table came from immunoSEQ multiplex PCR; TCRdb's copy has only in-frame clones and leaves some out. Counted here are 150,000 or so clones, around 82% occurring once; the ten biggest clones make up 3.5% to 4.5%. Sequenced input: peripheral blood. These receptors were collected from a woman aged 55 to 70 with acute or convalescent COVID-19. Both conserved end residues are trimmed from each CDR3.

TRBJ2-5	TRBV19	13	ASSTTGTARETQY
TRBJ1-3	TRBV3-1/TRBV3-2	13	ASSQASGTLNTIY
TRBJ1-1	TRBV3-1/TRBV3-2	11	ASKRQGGTEAF
TRBJ2-7	TRBV3-1/TRBV3-2	13	ASSPGGGGGYEQY
TRBJ2-7	TRBV6-6	13	ASSYPSGRAVEQY
TRBJ1-2	TRBV28	12	ASRYWDRTYGYT
TRBJ2-7	TRBV29-1	10	SAIAGPYEQY
TRBJ1-2	TRBV14	11	ASSHRRGYGYT
TRBJ2-7	TRBV5-1	11	ASQREQGYEQY
TRBJ2-1	TRBV9	16	ASSVETRFPLTYNEQF
TRBJ2-5	TRBV11-2	15	ASSILSTSLYQETQY
TRBJ2-7	TRBV19	11	ASSMGQGGEQY
TRBJ2-4	TRBV5-8	13	ATEPRGRALNIQY
TRBJ2-2	TRBV4-3	16	ASSQDRASGRWTGELF
TRBJ2-7	TRBV28	13	ASSFGRGISYEQY
TRBJ1-1	TRBV7-9	12	ASSSNRANTEAF
TRBJ2-7	TRBV19	11	ASSQEVGGEQY
TRBJ1-1	TRBV28	14	ASSPGGTGRSTEAF
TRBJ2-7	TRBV7-3	9	ASSHSYEQY
TRBJ1-4	TRBV7-9	17	ASSLTEKAGDRVNEKLF
TRBJ2-7	TRBV28	10	ASRLSSYEQY
TRBJ2-1	TRBV6-5	11	ASSLTSYNEQF
TRBJ2-1	TRBV7-9	16	ASSFPMYWAGGYNEQF
TRBJ1-2	TRBV4-1	15	ASSQVRDVGAGYGYT
TRBJ2-2	TRBV1	11	TRMRRDTGELF
TRBJ2-1	TRBV10-1	13	ASSESSGIFNEQF
TRBJ2-3	TRBV5-8	14	ASSSVPGGATDTQY
TRBJ2-5	TRBV7-6	14	ASSLGTGTRQETQY
TRBJ2-7	TRBV29-1	13	SVVYILAGGQEQY
TRBJ1-5	TRBV28	10	ASTVIDQPQH
TRBJ2-2	TRBV28	11	AVGTTNGGELF
TRBJ1-5	TRBV28	9	ASSSSQPQH
TRBJ1-1	TRBV6-6	10	ASSPQNTEAF
TRBJ2-7	TRBV27	13	ASSLLGQGGDEQY
TRBJ2-1	TRBV29-1	10	SSGRLYNEQF
TRBJ1-1	TRBV14	11	ASSQAGVTEAF
TRBJ1-2	TRBV15	13	ATSRLPTPNYGYT
TRBJ2-1	TRBV9	13	ASSVAPGLINEQF
TRBJ2-1	TRBV9	13	ASSVGGGPGDEQF
TRBJ2-2	TRBV29-1	13	SVEMRRPNTGELF
TRBJ2-7	TRBV11-3	12	ASSLASGSYEQY
TRBJ2-1	TRBV24-1	12	ATSASGEDNEQF
TRBJ2-7	TRBV12-5	10	ASARGSYEQY